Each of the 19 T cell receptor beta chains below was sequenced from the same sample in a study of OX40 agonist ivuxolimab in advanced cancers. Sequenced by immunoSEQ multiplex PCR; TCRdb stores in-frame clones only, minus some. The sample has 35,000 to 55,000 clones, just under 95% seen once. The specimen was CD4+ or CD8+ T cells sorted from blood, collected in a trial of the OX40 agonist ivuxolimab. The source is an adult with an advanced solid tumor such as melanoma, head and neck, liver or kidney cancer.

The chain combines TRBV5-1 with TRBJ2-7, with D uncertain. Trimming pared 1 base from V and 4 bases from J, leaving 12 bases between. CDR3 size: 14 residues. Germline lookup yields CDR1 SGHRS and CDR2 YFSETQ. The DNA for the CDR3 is TGCGCCAGCAGCTTGCTGGAATCGACATACGAGCAGTACTTC. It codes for CASSLLESTYEQYF.

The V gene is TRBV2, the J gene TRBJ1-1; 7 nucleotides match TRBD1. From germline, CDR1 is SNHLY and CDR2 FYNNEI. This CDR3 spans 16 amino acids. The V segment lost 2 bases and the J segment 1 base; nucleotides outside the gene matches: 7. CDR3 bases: TGTGCCAGCAGTGAAATTCTGGGACAGAGGAACACTGAAGCTTTCTTT. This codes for CASSEILGQRNTEAFF.

The CDR3 here is CASSTGTRAYTGELFF. In DNA form, the CDR3 reads TGTGCCAGCAGCACCGGGACTAGAGCGTACACCGGGGAGCTGTTTTTT. J is TRBJ2-2 and V is TRBV5-4; 8 bases align to TRBD2. Germline lookup yields CDR1 SGHNT and CDR2 YYREEE (reference sequence). CDR3 length: 16 amino acids. Trimming at V came to 4 bases and at J to 3 bases, leaving 8 bases not matched to a gene.

The CDR3 loop is CASSLVVGPSGSTDTQYF. Here the CDR3 DNA reads TGCGCCAGCAGCTTGGTGGTAGGTCCTAGCGGAAGCACAGATACGCAGTATTTT. The rearrangement links TRBV5-1 to TRBJ2-3, with 7 positions matching TRBD2. CDR1 is SGHRS, CDR2 YFSETQ, per germline. V lost 0 bases to trimming and J lost 0 bases; unmatched junction nucleotides: 10. There are 18 residues in the CDR3.

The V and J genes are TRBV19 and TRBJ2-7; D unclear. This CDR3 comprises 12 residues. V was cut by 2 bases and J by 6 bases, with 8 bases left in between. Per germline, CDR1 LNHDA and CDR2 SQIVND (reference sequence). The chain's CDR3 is CASSIRGSEQYF. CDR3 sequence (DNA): TGTGCCAGTAGTATACGAGGTAGCGAGCAGTACTTC.

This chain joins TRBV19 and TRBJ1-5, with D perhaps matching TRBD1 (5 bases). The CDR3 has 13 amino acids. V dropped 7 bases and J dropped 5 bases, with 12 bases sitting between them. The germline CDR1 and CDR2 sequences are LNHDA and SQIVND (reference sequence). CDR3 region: CASTTGGYQPQHF. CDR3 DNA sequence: TGTGCCAGTACCACTGGGGGATATCAGCCCCAGCATTTT.

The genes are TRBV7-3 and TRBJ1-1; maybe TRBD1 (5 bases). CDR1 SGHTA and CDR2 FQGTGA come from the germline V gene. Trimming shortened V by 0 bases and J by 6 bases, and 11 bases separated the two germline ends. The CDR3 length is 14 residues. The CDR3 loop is CASSLTGGSAEAFF. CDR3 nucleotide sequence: TGTGCCAGCAGCTTAACCGGGGGGTCGGCTGAAGCTTTCTTT.

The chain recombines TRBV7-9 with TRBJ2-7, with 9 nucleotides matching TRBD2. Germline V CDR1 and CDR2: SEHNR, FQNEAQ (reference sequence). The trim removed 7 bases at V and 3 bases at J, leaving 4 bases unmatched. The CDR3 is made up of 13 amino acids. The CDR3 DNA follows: TGTGCCAGCACCCTGACTAGCGGCTACGAGCAGTACTTC. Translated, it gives CASTLTSGYEQYF.

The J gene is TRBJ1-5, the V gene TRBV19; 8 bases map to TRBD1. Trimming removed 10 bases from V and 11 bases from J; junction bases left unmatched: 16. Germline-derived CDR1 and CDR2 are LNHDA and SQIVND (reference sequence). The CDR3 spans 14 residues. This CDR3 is CATSRGTGPLTQHF. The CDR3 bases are TGTGCCACCAGTAGAGGGACAGGTCCGTTAACCCAGCATTTT.

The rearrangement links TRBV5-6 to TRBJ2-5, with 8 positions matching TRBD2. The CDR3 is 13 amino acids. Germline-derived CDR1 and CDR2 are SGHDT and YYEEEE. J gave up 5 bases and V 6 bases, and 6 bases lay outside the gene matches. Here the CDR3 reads CASMSGSSETQYF. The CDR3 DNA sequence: TGTGCCAGCATGAGCGGGAGTTCGGAGACCCAGTACTTC.

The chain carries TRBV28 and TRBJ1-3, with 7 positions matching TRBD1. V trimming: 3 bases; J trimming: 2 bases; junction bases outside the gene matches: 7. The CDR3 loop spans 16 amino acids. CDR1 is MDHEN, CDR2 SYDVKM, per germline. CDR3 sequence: CASSFSQGVPGNTIYF. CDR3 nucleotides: TGTGCCAGCAGTTTTAGTCAGGGGGTCCCTGGAAACACCATATATTTT.

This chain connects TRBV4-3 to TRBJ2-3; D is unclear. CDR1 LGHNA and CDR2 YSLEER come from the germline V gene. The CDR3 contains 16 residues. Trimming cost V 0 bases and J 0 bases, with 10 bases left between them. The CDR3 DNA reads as TGCGCCAGCAGCCAAGAACCCGGAGCTAGCACAGATACGCAGTATTTT. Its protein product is CASSQEPGASTDTQYF.

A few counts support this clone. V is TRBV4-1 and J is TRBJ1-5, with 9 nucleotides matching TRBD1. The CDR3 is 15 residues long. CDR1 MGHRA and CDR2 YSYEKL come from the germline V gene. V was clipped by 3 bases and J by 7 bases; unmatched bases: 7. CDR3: CASSQTGTGSQPQHF. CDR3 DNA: TGCGCCAGCAGCCAGACCGGGACAGGGTCCCAGCCCCAGCATTTT.

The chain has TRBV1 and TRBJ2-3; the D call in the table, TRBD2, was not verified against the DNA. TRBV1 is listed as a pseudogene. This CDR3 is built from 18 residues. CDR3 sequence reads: CTSSQEDLAARCTDTQYF. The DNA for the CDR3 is TGCACCAGCAGCCAAGAGGACCTAGCGGCCCGATGCACAGATACGCAGTATTTT.

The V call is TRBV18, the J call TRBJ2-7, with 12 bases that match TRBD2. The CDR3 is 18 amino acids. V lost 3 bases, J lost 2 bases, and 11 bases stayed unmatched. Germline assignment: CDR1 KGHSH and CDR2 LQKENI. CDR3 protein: CASSPRRGGLAGTYEQYF. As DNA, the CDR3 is TGTGCCAGCTCACCCCGGAGGGGAGGACTAGCGGGGACCTACGAGCAGTACTTC. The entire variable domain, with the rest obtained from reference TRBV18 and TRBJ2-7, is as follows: NAGVMQNPRHLVRRRGQEARLRCSPMKGHSHVYWYRQLPEEGLKFMVYLQKENIIDESGMPKERFSAEFPKEGPSILRIQQVVRGDSAAYFCASSPRRGGLAGTYEQYFGPGTRLTVT.

DNA for the CDR3: TGTGCCAGCAGCTTCAGACCTTTAGGGGCGAACACCGGGGAGCTGTTTTTT. Its translation is CASSFRPLGANTGELFF. The chain is built from TRBV7-9 and TRBJ2-2; a weak D match, TRBD1 (5 bases). V was clipped by 3 bases and J by 0 bases, with 14 bases between them. Germline-derived CDR1 and CDR2 are SEHNR and FQNEAQ (reference sequence). There are 17 residues in the CDR3.

CDR3 protein: CASSVVGDGDNEQFF. The CDR3 DNA reads TGTGCCAGCAGCGTAGTGGGGGACGGGGACAATGAGCAGTTCTTC. The chain carries TRBV9 and TRBJ2-1; either TRBD1 or TRBD2 may fit D (5 bases each). CDR3 length: 15 residues. Per the germline V gene, CDR1 is SGDLS and CDR2 is YYNGEE. Trimming removed 0 bases from V and 5 bases from J, with 12 bases in between. The full variable domain, in which reference TRBV9 and TRBJ2-1 provide the parts outside the CDR3, is DSGVTQTPKHLITATGQRVTLRCSPRSGDLSVYWYQQSLDQGLQFLIQYYNGEERAKGNILERFSAQQFPDLHSELNLSSLELGDSALYFCASSVVGDGDNEQFFGPGTRLTVL.

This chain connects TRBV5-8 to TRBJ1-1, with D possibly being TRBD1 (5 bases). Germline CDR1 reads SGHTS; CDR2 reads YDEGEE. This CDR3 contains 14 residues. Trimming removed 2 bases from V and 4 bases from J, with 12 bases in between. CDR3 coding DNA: TGTGCCAGCAGCTTCGGGGTCAGGGCCACTGAAGCTTTCTTT. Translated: CASSFGVRATEAFF.

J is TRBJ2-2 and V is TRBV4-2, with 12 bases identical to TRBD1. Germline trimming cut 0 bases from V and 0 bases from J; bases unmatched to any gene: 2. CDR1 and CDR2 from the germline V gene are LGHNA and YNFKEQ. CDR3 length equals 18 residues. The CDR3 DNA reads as TGTGCCAGCAGCCAAGAGGGACAGGGGGCCTCGAACACCGGGGAGCTGTTTTTT. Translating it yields CASSQEGQGASNTGELFF.